The present entry profiles one TCR beta chain with its context. The sample carries other DNA sequences with the same CDR3. The data were taken from a study of blood T cell repertoires in COVID-19. The repertoire was sequenced with immunoSEQ multiplex PCR; TCRdb's copy has only in-frame clones and lacks some. Seen here are roughly 130,000 clones, about 89% observed once, and the top ten hold around 3.4%. The CDR3 covers 13 residues. V was cut by 3 bases and J by 1 base, with 5 bases left in between. CDR1 is ENHRY, CDR2 SYGVKD, per germline. The clonotype originates from a woman aged 55-69 years with acute or convalescent COVID-19. Sequencing was performed on peripheral blood. This chain joins TRBV10-3 and TRBJ2-3; tentatively, D is TRBD1 (5 bases). This CDR3 is CAISEGGTDTQYF. For the CDR3, the DNA is TGTGCCATCAGTGAAGGGGGCACAGATACGCAGTATTTT.